The rows below give T cell receptor beta chains drawn from one sample of a study of T cell repertoires in aging, cancer and after chemotherapy. Each CDR3 protein gets one entry after TCRdb re-called the multiplex PCR reads with MiXCR. The table has 9,000 to 10,000 distinct CDR3 sequences, around 22% seen once. Sequencing was performed on blood. These receptors were collected from a human donor in good health. Each CDR3 is given with its conserved first and last residue. The D gene is left open where the match is weak. Expanded clones get a size class; other rows say once, few or many, or leave the size out.

d_call j_call clone_size v_call cdr3_aa cdr3_nt
TRBD2 TRBJ2-1 medium-sized TRBV6-6 CASSYSTSGTYNEQFF TGTGCCAGCAGTTACTCGACTAGCGGAACCTACAATGAGCAGTTCTTC
NA TRBJ2-1 medium-sized TRBV7-2 CASSSTSYNEQFF TGTGCCAGCAGCTCCACTAGCTACAATGAGCAGTTCTTC
NA TRBJ1-1 NA TRBV28 CASSLRGIATEAFF TGTGCCAGCAGTTTACGGGGGATAGCCACTGAAGCTTTCTTT
NA TRBJ1-2 medium-sized TRBV12-3/TRBV12-4 CASSFSGPGGYTF TGTGCCAGCAGTTTTTCCGGACCCGGTGGCTACACCTTC
NA TRBJ1-2 medium-sized TRBV19 CASSAQSGYGYTF TGTGCCAGTAGTGCCCAATCCGGGTATGGCTACACCTTC
NA TRBJ2-1 medium-sized TRBV6-2/TRBV6-3 CASSGIDNEQFF TGTGCCAGCAGTGGGATTGACAATGAGCAGTTCTTC
TRBD2 TRBJ2-1 medium-sized TRBV29-1 CSVDGLAGYNEQFF TGCAGCGTTGATGGCCTAGCGGGGTACAATGAGCAGTTCTTC
NA TRBJ2-6 medium-sized TRBV29-1 CSVGGAGANVLTF TGCAGCGTTGGTGGGGCTGGGGCCAACGTCCTGACTTTC
NA TRBJ2-7 medium-sized TRBV30 CACNRDQAYEQYF TGTGCCTGCAACCGGGACCAAGCCTACGAGCAGTACTTC
TRBD1 TRBJ1-1 few TRBV10-3 CAISESTGGNTEAFF TGTGCCATCAGTGAGTCAACAGGGGGGAACACTGAAGCTTTCTTT
NA TRBJ2-3 few TRBV10-3 CAISRDTPGTDTQYF TGTGCCATCAGCCGGGACACCCCAGGCACAGATACGCAGTATTTT
TRBD1 TRBJ2-7 NA TRBV12-3/TRBV12-4 CASSLGGRYEQYF TGTGCTAGCAGTTTAGGGGGCAGGTACGAGCAGTACTTC
TRBD1 TRBJ1-1 few TRBV20-1 CSARDQGQGTNTEAFF TGCAGTGCTAGAGATCAGGGACAGGGAACCAACACTGAAGCTTTCTTT
TRBD2 TRBJ2-3 NA TRBV7-2 CASSLALAGGPDTQYF TGTGCCAGCAGCTTAGCCTTGGCGGGAGGGCCGGATACGCAGTATTTT
TRBD2 TRBJ2-1 few TRBV6-2/TRBV6-3 CASLGLLAGGNEQFF TGTGCCAGCCTCGGTCTACTAGCGGGAGGGAATGAGCAGTTCTTC
TRBD1 TRBJ1-2 medium-sized TRBV27 CASSTRTGDGYTF TGTGCCAGCAGTACCCGGACAGGGGATGGCTACACCTTC
NA TRBJ1-6 medium-sized TRBV30 CAWSVDIRDSPLHF TGTGCCTGGAGTGTGGACATTAGGGATTCACCCCTCCACTTT
TRBD1 TRBJ1-2 NA TRBV6-2/TRBV6-3 CASSYPTGLDYGYTF TGTGCCAGCAGTTACCCGACAGGGTTGGACTATGGCTACACCTTC
TRBD2 TRBJ2-1 medium-sized TRBV29-1 CSVTGLADYSTYNEQFF TGCAGCGTTACAGGACTAGCCGACTATAGTACCTACAATGAGCAGTTCTTC
NA TRBJ2-3 few TRBV10-1 CASSDEWHTQYF TGCGCCAGCAGTGATGAGTGGCATACGCAGTATTTT
NA TRBJ2-1 medium-sized TRBV7-2 CASRADSIEQFF TGTGCCAGCAGAGCAGACTCGATTGAGCAGTTCTTC
NA TRBJ2-3 few TRBV10-3 CAISESGRGWGTDTQYF TGTGCCATCAGTGAGTCGGGTCGAGGGTGGGGCACAGATACGCAGTATTTT
TRBD2 TRBJ2-3 few TRBV20-1 CSAKDSGRATDTQYF TGCAGTGCTAAAGATAGCGGGAGGGCCACAGATACGCAGTATTTT
NA TRBJ2-3 medium-sized TRBV20-1 CSASLHGQIYTDTQYF TGCAGTGCTAGTTTGCATGGACAGATATACACAGATACGCAGTATTTT
NA TRBJ1-2 medium-sized TRBV30 CAWNVRGYGYTF TGTGCCTGGAACGTCAGGGGTTATGGCTACACCTTC
TRBD2 TRBJ2-3 once TRBV6-4 CASSDTSGDTQYF TGTGCCAGCAGTGATACTAGCGGAGATACGCAGTATTTT
NA TRBJ1-1 few TRBV30 CAWTVGNLNTEAFF TGTGCCTGGACCGTCGGCAATTTGAACACTGAAGCTTTCTTT
NA TRBJ1-3 medium-sized TRBV6-6 CASSTRTLNTIYF TGTGCCAGCAGTACACGGACACTTAACACCATATATTTT